This T cell receptor (beta chain) was retrieved from a study of PD-1 blockade in classical Hodgkin lymphoma (dated by TCRdb to 2019 to 2021). About the study as a whole: Nivolumab dosing was 3 mg/kg intravenously every 2 weeks, continuing until either disease progression or unacceptable toxicity. A peripheral blood immune signature of response to PD-1 blockade in classical Hodgkin lymphoma was defined using TCR beta sequencing and CyTOF. Paper-wide results and their limitations: Baseline TCR diversity was reported to be lower in newly diagnosed patients than in healthy donors and to be lower still in relapsed/refractory patients. Baseline diversity similar to that of newly diagnosed patients was observed in trial patients achieving complete response, whereas significantly lower diversity was observed in partial responders and progressors. CD4+ but not CD8+ TCR diversity rose significantly by C4D1 (p=0.0027 vs p=0.16), most apparent in complete responders (p=0.02). Lower diversity was seen in patients whose nivolumab began less than 1 year after ASCT, and these patients were left out of later analyses so that immune reconstitution would not confound the results. The study was restricted to a single clinical trial cohort, and the causes of repertoire differences, possibly disease activity or prior therapy, were left undefined.

The junction carries 15 bases between V and J, which are trimmed by 6 bases and 1 base respectively. The CDR3 has 16 amino acids, counting the end cysteine and phenylalanine. Only CDR3 DNA remains: 48 bases, in frame from the first base. CDR1 and CDR2 are drawn from the germline V gene: WSHSY, SAAADI. Concerning this clone itself: The antigen it binds to is not known. Per-base qualities were not stored, and no clone one base away is much larger.

Genomic DNA was isolated using the Qiagen DNeasy kit from unsorted PBMCs as well as from negatively selected CD4+ and CD8+ fractions. Amplification of TCR beta CDR3 regions was done by immunoSEQ multiplex PCR with primers that anneal to V and J segments. Amplification bias was minimized using a synthetic immune receptor repertoire, and residual bias was removed computationally after sequencing. For the original study's pipeline: Custom Python scripts were used to quantify repertoire diversity as the Shannon entropy index. The unsorted, CD4+ and CD8+ repertoires were each analyzed separately, with the exception of combined analyses, where CD4+ and CD8+ sequences were merged in silico. A clone was considered expanded if an increase in frequency of at least 2-fold after treatment relative to C1D1 was found, and a pseudocount of 0.5 was applied to clones undetected at baseline. Clones with 0 or 1 copy at C1D1 were classified as singleton clones, and clones with 2 or more copies were classified as non-singleton clones. Clones expanded in unsorted samples were assigned a CD4+, CD8+ or unknown annotation through matching of protein sequences in sorted samples from the same patient. Wilcoxon tests on paired samples were used to test diversity changes from C1D1 to C4D1. What TCRdb holds here is the immuneACCESS table cut down to in-frame rearrangements. Part of the clones is not present; checked against another copy, under half of the missing clones reflect an unresolved V gene, and the others are unexplained. That table is the source of V, J and clone size, and D and trimming were worked out from the DNA. Within this sample are about 10,000 clones, with about three quarters of them counted one time only. 25% of the sample rests with the top ten.

What this sample's time point label stands for: cycle 1 day 1 (C1D1), immediately before nivolumab initiation. All trial patients had relapsed after autologous stem cell transplantation, with cohorts A, B and C differing in prior brentuximab vedotin exposure. The trial cohort was composed of some 57 patients with relapsed/refractory classical Hodgkin lymphoma, for whom complete response, partial response or progressive disease was recorded as best overall response. Trial patients were treated with single-agent nivolumab in the multi-cohort phase II CheckMate 205 trial. An independent review committee assessed best overall response using the 2007 International Working Group response criteria. PBMCs from the trial were collected at three points: immediately before nivolumab initiation (C1D1), and during therapy at cycle 2 day 1 and cycle 4 day 1. Peripheral blood was collected in 8 mL Vacutainer Cell Preparation Tubes, from which PBMCs were isolated by centrifugation and then cryopreserved.

The source is a human donor with classical Hodgkin lymphoma. The chain is assembled from TRBV10-2 and TRBJ2-2; TRBD1 is a possible D gene, resting on 5 matching bases. The input for sequencing was peripheral blood mononuclear cells (PBMCs), taken at baseline. The CDR3 region has the sequence CASSTDRRLNTGELFF. The DNA is as follows: TGCGCCAGCAGCACCGACAGAAGACTGAACACCGGGGAGCTGTTTTTT.